Shown below are 24 T cell receptor beta chains from a single sample sequenced in a study of spatial heterogeneity in lung cancer. Whole-study findings and limits: One measure, the expanded intratumoral alpha and beta TCR count, tracked tumor mutation counts.

Their recognized antigens are unknown. One entry per CDR3 protein, called by TCRdb with MiXCR from the 5' RACE reads. Of about 1,600 distinct CDR3 sequences listed, 10% were seen once; the top ten hold about 27%. Time point defined: sample taken at primary tumor resection. Sequenced material: lung tumor tissue, taken at surgery. The receptors come from a female donor with early-stage non-small cell lung cancer.

In this sample, this clonotype is medium-sized. The gene calls are TRBV7-6 and TRBJ2-3, with 15 bases fitting TRBD2. CDR1 is SGHVS and CDR2 is FNYEAQ in the germline V gene. V lost 4 bases to trimming and J lost 6 bases; unmatched junction nucleotides: 5. There are 16 residues in the CDR3. The CDR3 region is CASSSWTSGGADTQYF. The CDR3, as DNA: TGTGCCAGCAGCTCTTGGACTAGCGGGGGGGCCGATACGCAGTATTTT. The complete variable domain, with remaining parts taken from reference TRBV7-6 and TRBJ2-3, reads GAGVSQSPRYKVTKRGQDVALRCDPISGHVSLYWYRQALGQGPEFLTYFNYEAQQDKSGLPNDRFSAERPEGSISTLTIQRTEQRDSAMYRCASSSWTSGGADTQYFGPGTRLTVL.

This clonotype is large in the sample. The chain carries TRBV29-1 and TRBJ2-1, with 9 bases lining up with TRBD2. With V trimmed by 5 bases and J by 8 bases, 7 bases remained unmatched. The CDR3 is 13 amino acids. Germline V gene lookup returns CDR1 SQVTM and CDR2 ANQGSEA. This CDR3 reads CSVSAGGIYEQFF. CDR3 DNA sequence: TGCAGCGTTTCGGCGGGAGGGATATATGAGCAGTTCTTC.

This clonotype is judged medium-sized. The J gene is TRBJ2-7, the V gene TRBV5-1; 8 bases align to TRBD1. V shed 4 bases, J shed 5 bases, and the junction held 11 bases outside the gene matches. The germline CDR1 and CDR2 sequences are SGHRS and YFSETQ. This CDR3 has 15 amino acids. The CDR3 sequence is CASSSVGGQDHEQYF. The CDR3 DNA is TGCGCCAGCAGCAGTGTTGGGGGACAGGACCACGAGCAGTACTTC.

This clonotype was found a few times. The chain has TRBV5-1 and TRBJ2-1; 14 positions agree with TRBD2. Germline CDR1 and CDR2: SGHRS and YFSETQ. Trimming cost V 4 bases and J 6 bases; bases outside gene matches: 3. The CDR3 has 15 residues. DNA for the CDR3: TGCGCCAGCAGCCGGGGGACTAGCGGGGGCAATGAGCAGTTCTTC. It encodes CASSRGTSGGNEQFF. The full variable domain, rest sourced from reference TRBV5-1 and TRBJ2-1, is KAGVTQTPRYLIKTRGQQVTLSCSPISGHRSVSWYQQTPGQGLQFLFEYFSETQRNKGNFPGRFSGRQFSNSRSEMNVSTLELGDSALYLCASSRGTSGGNEQFFGPGTRLTVL.

CDR3 residues: CAIKGPAGAYEQYF. In DNA form, the CDR3 reads TGTGCCATCAAAGGCCCAGCAGGAGCCTACGAGCAGTACTTC. The gene calls are TRBV10-3 and TRBJ2-7; no firm D call. This CDR3 comprises 14 residues. Germline V gene sequence: CDR1 ENHRY, CDR2 SYGVKD. Trimming cost V 7 bases and J 2 bases, with 15 bases left between them.

This clonotype is classed as medium-sized. The V gene is TRBV6-5, the J gene TRBJ1-1; TRBD1 is a possible D gene (5 bases). The CDR3 covers 14 residues. Looked up from germline, CDR1 is MNHEY and CDR2 is SVGAGI. The ends were cut back, 7 bases at V and 7 bases at J, with 19 bases in the middle. The CDR3: CASKGGGQGFEAFF. The CDR3 nucleotides read TGTGCCAGCAAGGGAGGTGGGCAGGGCTTTGAAGCTTTCTTT.

This clonotype is labeled as medium-sized. The chain has TRBV4-3 and TRBJ2-7, with D maybe TRBD1 (6 bases). Germline V lookup: CDR1 LGHNA, CDR2 YSLEER. The germline V and J ends were trimmed by 4 bases and 2 bases, with 9 bases remaining between them. This CDR3 is built from 13 residues. The CDR3 nucleotides read TGCGCCAGCAGCCTGGACAGAACCTACGAGCAGTACTTC. Protein product: CASSLDRTYEQYF.

The V and J genes are TRBV6-5 and TRBJ1-6, with 9 bases aligning to TRBD1. In germline, CDR1 is MNHEY, CDR2 SVGAGI. There are 14 residues in the CDR3. J gave up 10 bases and V 6 bases, and 7 bases lay outside the gene matches. The DNA for the CDR3 is TGTGCCAGCAGAACCGGGACAGGGTTGTCACCCCTCCACTTT. Protein sequence: CASRTGTGLSPLHF.

Only a few counts were recorded for this clonotype. V usage is TRBV5-4 and J usage is TRBJ2-3; the D gene is possibly TRBD2 (6 bases). The germline CDR1 and CDR2 sequences are SGHNT and YYREEE (reference sequence). The CDR3 is 16 residues long. The germline V and J ends were trimmed by 0 bases and 0 bases, with 11 bases remaining between them. The CDR3 spells CASSLGGGLSTDTQYF. The CDR3 coding sequence is TGTGCCAGCAGCTTGGGGGGAGGCCTTAGCACAGATACGCAGTATTTT.

This clonotype qualifies as medium-sized (0.01 to 0.1%). CDR3 sequence: CASSFTRERELFF. Written as DNA, the CDR3 is TGTGCCAGTAGTTTCACCCGCGAACGGGAGCTGTTTTTT. The genes are TRBV19 and TRBJ2-2; no definite D call. V gave up 5 bases and J gave up 9 bases, with 13 bases separating them. This CDR3 comprises 13 residues. CDR1 and CDR2 (germline): LNHDA, SQIVND (reference sequence).

By sample share, this clonotype is medium-sized (0.01 to 0.1%). The J gene is TRBJ2-3, the V gene TRBV7-9, with no clear D. Germline assignment: CDR1 SEHNR and CDR2 FQNEAQ (reference sequence). V lost 1 base, J lost 2 bases, and 16 bases lay in between. The CDR3 spans 17 residues. The CDR3 bases are TGTGCCAGCAGCTTAGGGGTCTTCCAGGTACCCACAGATACGCAGTATTTT. This encodes CASSLGVFQVPTDTQYF. The full variable domain, rest sourced from reference TRBV7-9 and TRBJ2-3, is DTGVSQNPRHKITKRGQNVTFRCDPISEHNRLYWYRQTLGQGPEFLTYFQNEAQLEKSRLLSDRFSAERPKGSFSTLEIQRTEQGDSAMYLCASSLGVFQVPTDTQYFGPGTRLTVL.

This clonotype was detected many times. The chain carries TRBV28 and TRBJ2-1; D gene unclear. The germline V and J ends were trimmed by 0 bases and 0 bases, with 9 bases remaining between them. This CDR3 comprises 16 residues. Germline values: CDR1 MDHEN, CDR2 SYDVKM. The CDR3 spells CASSLWSSRSYNEQFF. CDR3 nucleotides: TGTGCCAGCAGTTTATGGTCCAGTCGCTCCTACAATGAGCAGTTCTTC.

V usage is TRBV4-3 and J usage is TRBJ2-3; 7 positions match TRBD1. Trimming cost V 11 bases and J 7 bases; bases outside gene matches: 15. This CDR3 is 14 amino acids long. Germline V lookup: CDR1 LGHNA, CDR2 YSLEER. CDR3 nucleotide sequence: TGCGCCTCCTCCCCCGGGACAGCCCGGAATACGCAGTATTTT. Protein sequence: CASSPGTARNTQYF.

This clonotype is classed as large (0.1 to 1%). The V call is TRBV6-2 or TRBV6-3, the J call TRBJ2-3; D is perhaps TRBD1 or TRBD2 (6 bases each). Per the germline V gene, CDR1 is MNHEY and CDR2 is SVGEGT. The V and J ends lost 7 bases and 2 bases respectively, with 13 bases between them. This CDR3 contains 14 residues. In nucleotides, the CDR3 is TGTGCCAGCACCTCCCCGGGGGCCACAGATACGCAGTATTTT. This gives the protein CASTSPGATDTQYF.

Judged by abundance, this clonotype is medium-sized (0.01 to 0.1%). The V call is TRBV5-1, the J call TRBJ2-7; D not resolved. Trimming removed 4 bases from V and 3 bases from J, with 5 bases in between. This CDR3 comprises 11 residues. Germline-derived CDR1 and CDR2 are SGHRS and YFSETQ. CDR3 sequence (DNA): TGCGCCAGCAGCACCAACTACGAGCAGTACTTC. Translated, it gives CASSTNYEQYF.

By its share, this clonotype is large. CDR3 loop: CASSQEAEAEAFF. In DNA form, the CDR3 reads TGCGCCAGCAGCCAAGAGGCAGAGGCTGAAGCTTTCTTT. This chain joins TRBV4-3 and TRBJ1-1, with D unresolved. Germline lookup yields CDR1 LGHNA and CDR2 YSLEER. The CDR3 extends over 13 amino acids. The V gene lost 0 bases and the J gene lost 6 bases, with 8 bases spanning the gap.

This clonotype showed up just a few times. The chain uses TRBV10-1 and TRBJ1-1; tentative D call: TRBD1 (5 bases). Germline assignment: CDR1 WNHNN and CDR2 SYGVQD (reference sequence). The CDR3 is 13 residues long. Trimming cost V 4 bases and J 1 base, with 7 bases left between them. CDR3 amino acids: CASSVTANTEAFF. CDR3 DNA: TGCGCCAGCAGTGTGACAGCGAACACTGAAGCTTTCTTT.

The rearrangement joins TRBV6-2 or TRBV6-3 to TRBJ1-1; D not certain. Germline V gene sequence: CDR1 MNHEY, CDR2 SVGEGT. V was cut by 4 bases and J by 5 bases, with 17 bases left in between. The CDR3 has 15 amino acids. The CDR3 DNA reads TGTGCCAGCAGTTCCTTCCAATGGGCGGGGACTGAAGCTTTCTTT. Amino acids: CASSSFQWAGTEAFF.

By frequency in the sample, this clonotype is medium-sized (0.01 to 0.1%). The chain recombines TRBV20-1 with TRBJ2-3; weak D call: TRBD2 (6 bases). Trimming removed 1 base from V and 1 base from J, with 12 bases in between. Germline values: CDR1 DFQATT, CDR2 SNEGSKA (reference sequence). The CDR3 loop spans 15 amino acids. CDR3 in DNA: TGCAGTGCTAGAGTTGGGAGGAGTGGCACAGATACGCAGTATTTT. It specifies CSARVGRSGTDTQYF.

Judged by abundance, this clonotype is large (0.1 to 1%). This chain connects TRBV19 to TRBJ2-1; 11 nucleotides match TRBD2. V lost 6 bases, J lost 7 bases, and 11 bases stayed unmatched. Per germline, CDR1 LNHDA and CDR2 SQIVND (reference sequence). The CDR3 extends over 16 amino acids. Here the CDR3 DNA reads TGTGCCAGTAGGCCCTCCGGGACTAGCGGCCCTAATGAGCAGTTCTTC. Its protein product is CASRPSGTSGPNEQFF.

This chain connects TRBV12-3 or TRBV12-4 to TRBJ2-2, with 9 bases matching TRBD2. Trimming removed 0 bases from V and 5 bases from J; junction bases left unmatched: 7. The CDR3 is 17 amino acids. CDR3 sequence (DNA): TGTGCCAGCAGTTTAGCTAGCGGGGGCCTGCAAACCGGGGAGCTGTTTTTT. This sequence encodes CASSLASGGLQTGELFF.

This clonotype occurred once. The chain carries TRBV28 and TRBJ2-1; 8 positions agree with TRBD2. V was pared by 5 bases and J by 8 bases, with 14 bases of the junction left unmatched. Germline CDR1 is MDHEN and CDR2 is SYDVKM. This CDR3 is built from 16 residues. The CDR3 loop reads CASSGPISGRGHEQFF. The CDR3 coding sequence is TGTGCCAGCAGTGGGCCGATCAGCGGGAGAGGCCATGAGCAGTTCTTC.

This clonotype is deemed medium-sized (0.01 to 0.1%). The chain carries TRBV7-2 and TRBJ1-5; D unclear. This CDR3 is built from 15 residues. The V end was cut by 3 bases, the J end by 3 bases, with 12 bases between. CDR1 is SGHTA, CDR2 FQGNSA, per germline. The CDR3 region has the DNA TGTGCCAGCAGCTTCTTGGCAGCTATCAATCAGCCCCAGCATTTT. This codes for CASSFLAAINQPQHF.

The chain has TRBV7-9 and TRBJ2-7, with D unresolved. This CDR3 region has 14 residues. Germline CDR1 SEHNR, CDR2 FQNEAQ (reference sequence). V was pared by 5 bases and J by 3 bases, with 14 bases between. CDR3 nucleotides: TGTGCCAGCAGCCCATTTCCGGCTGGCTACGAGCAGTACTTC. This sequence encodes CASSPFPAGYEQYF.